Below, 25 T cell receptor beta chains from the same sample are listed, as sequenced in a study of blood T cell repertoires in COVID-19. Data came from immunoSEQ multiplex PCR; TCRdb stores just in-frame clones and leaves some out. The top ten clones hold 4.8% of a sample with 150,000 to 200,000 clones, around 92% of them seen once. The sample consisted of peripheral blood. These receptor sequences come from a man younger than 40 with COVID-19, enrolled during active disease.

With regard to this clone: The same CDR3 is also encoded by other DNA sequences in this sample. V usage is TRBV28 and J usage is TRBJ2-5; TRBD1 might be the D (6 bases). CDR1 is MDHEN and CDR2 is SYDVKM in the germline V gene. Trimming took 2 bases from V and 5 from J, leaving 9 bases between them. The CDR3 loop spans 13 amino acids. The CDR3: CASSLGGQETQYF. The CDR3 bases are TGTGCCAGCAGTTTAGGGGGCCAGGAGACCCAGTACTTC.

The V and J genes are TRBV6-5 and TRBJ1-1; the D gene is possibly TRBD1 (6 bases). CDR1 and CDR2 from the germline V gene are MNHEY and SVGAGI. This CDR3 is built from 14 residues. The germline V and J ends were trimmed by 1 base and 6 bases, with 12 bases remaining between them. The DNA of the CDR3 is TGTGCCAGCAGTTACTGGGGGCCCTCCGCTGAAGCTTTCTTT. As protein: CASSYWGPSAEAFF.

The chain employs TRBV10-3 and TRBJ1-1; D gene ambiguous. CDR3 length equals 14 residues. V lost 3 bases and J 0 bases, leaving 8 bases between the germline ends. Germline CDR1 reads ENHRY; CDR2 reads SYGVKD. CDR3 nucleotides: TGTGCCATCAGTGAATGGAGCATGAACACTGAAGCTTTCTTT. Encoded protein: CAISEWSMNTEAFF.

The V and J genes are TRBV29-1 and TRBJ1-4; D is unresolved. This CDR3 is built from 10 residues. Germline loops: CDR1 SQVTM, CDR2 ANQGSEA. With 2 bases removed from V and 8 bases from J, the gap between germline ends came to 3 bases. The CDR3 bases are TGCAGCGTTGAACAAGAAAAACTGTTTTTT. This sequence encodes CSVEQEKLFF.

The CDR3 region is CASSWTGVNTGELFF. CDR3 DNA: TGTGCCAGCAGCTGGACAGGGGTAAACACCGGGGAGCTGTTTTTT. The rearrangement uses TRBV11-2 and TRBJ2-2, with 9 bases that match TRBD1. Trimming removed 4 bases from V and 2 bases from J; junction bases left unmatched: 2. This CDR3 is built from 15 residues. In germline, CDR1 is SGHAT, CDR2 FQNNGV.

The chain links TRBV12-3 or TRBV12-4 to TRBJ2-3; D call uncertain. The CDR3 extends over 13 amino acids. V was cut by 3 bases and J by 0 bases, with 4 bases left in between. CDR3 sequence (DNA): TGTGCCAGCAGTTTCCCGAGCACAGATACGCAGTATTTT. Translation: CASSFPSTDTQYF.

This clone turned up a few times. The V and J genes are TRBV7-9 and TRBJ1-3; 8 bases align to TRBD1. Germline V gene data show CDR1 as SEHNR and CDR2 as FQNEAQ (reference sequence). V gave up 5 bases and J gave up 2 bases; unmatched junction bases: 8. The CDR3 spans 16 residues. CDR3 residues: CASSLLGQGPGNTIYF. The DNA for the CDR3 is TGTGCCAGCAGCCTCCTAGGACAGGGACCTGGAAACACCATATATTTT.

As concerns this clone: The junction differs from germline at one of its ends, possibly a read error. The same CDR3 arises from other DNA sequences in this sample as well. The chain combines TRBV6-5 with TRBJ1-2; 7 positions match TRBD1. This CDR3 has 15 amino acids. Germline V gene sequence: CDR1 MNHEY, CDR2 SVGAGI. The CDR3 region is CASSYSGTGDYGYTF. The CDR3 DNA follows: TGTGCCAGTAGTTACTCGGGAACAGGGGACTATGGCTACACCTTC.

The rearrangement links TRBV15 to TRBJ2-7; 9 positions agree with TRBD1. V lost 3 bases, J lost 1 base, and 7 bases stayed unmatched. CDR1 and CDR2 (germline): LNHNV, YYDKDF (reference sequence). This CDR3 spans 16 amino acids. CDR3 protein: CATSRDSGTGSYEQYF. The CDR3 nucleotides read TGTGCCACCAGCAGGGACTCCGGGACAGGGTCCTACGAGCAGTACTTC.

This chain's CDR3 is CASSYHTTGTANYGYTF. The CDR3 bases are TGTGCCAGCAGTTACCATACGACCGGGACAGCTAACTATGGCTACACCTTC. V is TRBV6-2 or TRBV6-3 and J is TRBJ1-2, with TRBD1 identical over 7 bases. This CDR3 is 17 amino acids long. After removal of 2 bases from V and 0 bases from J, the junction contained 9 bases not matched to a gene. Looked up from germline, CDR1 is MNHEY and CDR2 is SVGEGT.

In its sample, this clone was seen once. The chain links TRBV28 to TRBJ1-2, with D tentatively TRBD1 (5 bases). The CDR3 is made up of 14 amino acids. Between the trimmed V and J ends, which lost 3 bases and 8 bases, there was a span of 16 bases. Per the germline V gene, CDR1 is MDHEN and CDR2 is SYDVKM. The CDR3 bases are TGTGCCAGCAGTTTTGGGGCCAGGACACGGGGCTACACCTTC. Translating it yields CASSFGARTRGYTF.

The chain carries TRBV6-5 and TRBJ2-7, with 7 bases fitting TRBD1. Germline CDR1 reads MNHEY; CDR2 reads SVGAGI. This CDR3 has 14 residues. Trimming removed 5 bases from V and 2 bases from J; junction bases left unmatched: 6. CDR3 coding DNA: TGTGCCAGCAGTAATCCGGGACAGACCTACGAGCAGTACTTC. Translating it yields CASSNPGQTYEQYF.

The rearrangement uses TRBV5-4 and TRBJ1-3; D is uncertain. CDR1 is SGHNT, CDR2 YYREEE, per germline (reference sequence). CDR3 size: 16 residues. Deletions cut 4 bases from V and 0 bases from J, with 14 bases between. CDR3 loop: CASSLRVQSSGNTIYF. In nucleotides, the CDR3 is TGTGCCAGCAGCCTACGAGTACAGAGCTCTGGAAACACCATATATTTT.

V and J are TRBV3-1 (or the pseudogene TRBV3-2) and TRBJ2-7; weak D call: TRBD1 (5 bases). CDR1 and CDR2 (germline): LGHDT, YNNKEL (reference sequence). Trimming left V 4 bases short and J 3 bases short, with 22 bases between. The CDR3 loop spans 17 amino acids. This CDR3 is CASSPEMGPIDGYEQYF. CDR3 nucleotide sequence: TGTGCCAGCAGCCCCGAGATGGGGCCGATAGACGGCTACGAGCAGTACTTC.

The chain combines TRBV5-6 with TRBJ2-7, with TRBD1 matching 7 bases. V gave up 4 bases and J gave up 4 bases; unmatched junction bases: 11. The CDR3 is made up of 15 amino acids. CDR1 SGHDT and CDR2 YYEEEE come from the germline V gene. The CDR3 coding sequence is TGTGCCAGCAGCGGAACGACAGGGAGCCATTACGAGCAGTACTTC. This encodes CASSGTTGSHYEQYF. Complete variable domain (other parts from reference TRBV5-6 and TRBJ2-7): DAGVTQSPTHLIKTRGQQVTLRCSPKSGHDTVSWYQQALGQGPQFIFQYYEEEERQRGNFPDRFSGHQFPNYSSELNVNALLLGDSALYLCASSGTTGSHYEQYFGPGTRLTVT.

The chain carries TRBV28 and TRBJ1-1; 7 bases align to TRBD1. The germline V gene encodes CDR1 MDHEN and CDR2 SYDVKM. The ends lost 2 bases at V and 5 bases at J; junction bases unmatched: 20. The CDR3 consists of 19 residues. The DNA of the CDR3 is TGTGCCAGCAGTTTAAACAAGTTTTACAGGGGAAGAGGGGAGACTGAAGCTTTCTTT. This sequence encodes CASSLNKFYRGRGETEAFF. The full variable domain, completed using reference TRBV28 and TRBJ1-1, is DVKVTQSSRYLVKRTGEKVFLECVQDMDHENMFWYRQDPGLGLRLIYFSYDVKMKEKGDIPEGYSVSREKKERFSLILESASTNQTSMYLCASSLNKFYRGRGETEAFFGQGTRLTVV.

This clone was seen once. The chain combines TRBV6-5 with TRBJ1-5; 9 bases match TRBD1. Trimming took 7 bases from V and 7 from J; bases not matched to a gene: 8. This CDR3 is built from 14 residues. Per germline, CDR1 MNHEY and CDR2 SVGAGI. The CDR3 DNA sequence: TGTGCCAGCACCAGGGACAGGGTGGCGCAGCCCCAGCATTTT. Encoded protein: CASTRDRVAQPQHF.

The CDR3 loop is CASSEISGHPEQYF. Written as DNA, the CDR3 is TGTGCCAGCAGTGAAATTTCAGGACACCCCGAGCAGTACTTC. The V and J genes are TRBV2 and TRBJ2-7, with D possibly matching TRBD1 (5 bases). V lost 2 bases to trimming and J lost 6 bases, with 14 bases between them. Germline CDR1 and CDR2: SNHLY and FYNNEI. The CDR3 is made up of 14 amino acids.

CDR3 amino acids: CASSYSRDTQYF. The DNA for the CDR3 is TGTGCCAGCAGTTACTCGAGGGATACGCAGTATTTT. V is TRBV6-5 and J is TRBJ2-3; D call uncertain. Germline V gene lookup returns CDR1 MNHEY and CDR2 SVGAGI. Trimming stripped 0 bases from V and 6 bases from J, with 4 bases between. The CDR3 runs 12 residues.

The V call is TRBV5-1, the J call TRBJ1-2; perhaps TRBD1 as D (6 bases). CDR1 is SGHRS, CDR2 YFSETQ, per germline. The CDR3 loop spans 16 amino acids. Trimming cost V 0 bases and J 6 bases, with 18 bases left between them. CDR3 region: CASSLGGGNALHGYTF. Here the CDR3 DNA reads TGCGCCAGCAGCTTGGGGGGGGGCAACGCCCTCCATGGCTACACCTTC.

As to this clone: Additional DNA sequences in this sample encode the identical CDR3. This rearrangement joins TRBV6-2 or TRBV6-3 to TRBJ2-1; D unclear. Germline CDR1 and CDR2: MNHEY and SVGEGT. The CDR3 spans 12 residues. Trimming took 6 bases from V and 7 from J, leaving 10 bases between them. CDR3 in amino acids: CASSRLVNEQFF. For the CDR3, the DNA is TGTGCCAGCAGCCGTCTAGTAAATGAGCAGTTCTTC.

The V call is TRBV19, the J call TRBJ1-5, with D unresolved. The CDR3 contains 15 residues. The germline V gene encodes CDR1 LNHDA and CDR2 SQIVND (reference sequence). V lost 1 base and J lost 3, with 10 bases in between. CDR3 DNA: TGTGCCAGTAGTATAGGGCGGCAATCCAATCAGCCCCAGCATTTT. It is translated as CASSIGRQSNQPQHF.

This clone was seen once. The chain carries TRBV12-3 or TRBV12-4 and TRBJ1-1; no definite D call. V was pared by 1 base and J by 4 bases, with 7 bases between. This CDR3 has 13 amino acids. Here the CDR3 reads CASSLGWATEAFF. In nucleotides, the CDR3 is TGTGCCAGCAGTTTAGGATGGGCCACTGAAGCTTTCTTT.

This clone has only one observation. This chain connects TRBV5-8 to TRBJ1-4; D is unclear. Trimming removed 0 bases at V and 0 bases at J, with 9 bases between. The CDR3 is 16 amino acids. The germline V gene has CDR1 SGHTS and CDR2 YDEGEE. The CDR3 bases are TGTGCCAGCAGCTTGGGACAATCTGCAACTAATGAAAAACTGTTTTTT. Its translation is CASSLGQSATNEKLFF.

This rearrangement joins TRBV3-1 (or the pseudogene TRBV3-2) to TRBJ1-1; 9 bases fit TRBD1. CDR1 and CDR2 from the germline V gene are LGHDT and YNNKEL (reference sequence). Germline trimming cut 4 bases from V and 7 bases from J; bases unmatched to any gene: 4. The CDR3 contains 13 residues. In DNA form, the CDR3 reads TGTGCCAGCAGCCGGGACAGGGTGGTTGAAGCTTTCTTT. Translating it yields CASSRDRVVEAFF.